This TCR beta chain was profiled in a study of cytomegalovirus exposure and HLA in healthy donors. The overall study: Counted in an early data release were about 85 million unique TCRs from HLA-typed donors. Study conclusions and caveats: It was reportedly the case that the classifier diagnosed cytomegalovirus status with high specificity and sensitivity. Common viral pathogens were later found to be apparently linked to several of the most significant clusters. A later analysis linked a missense DCLRE1C variant to TCR beta V- and J-gene trimming.

About this clone: The antigen is unknown.

Germline lookup yields CDR1 SNHLY and CDR2 FYNNEI. CDR3 size: 15 residues. V shed 6 bases and J shed 6 bases, with 21 bases lying between them. PCR was performed using 60 Vbeta and 13 Jbeta primers. The assay was immunoSEQ multiplex PCR, and TCRdb's table has in-frame clones only and misses some. The sample contains 90,000 to 150,000 clones, 70% to 90% of which appear only once. Sequencing input: PBMCs. V usage is TRBV2 and J usage is TRBJ2-7; tentatively, D is TRBD2 (6 bases). This receptor was obtained from a middle-aged man in good health and CMV-seronegative. CDR3 loop: CASRTSPSGRSEQYF. CDR3 nucleotides: TGTGCCAGCAGGACCTCCCCGAGCGGGCGGTCCGAGCAGTACTTC.